This T cell receptor (beta chain) is from a study of blood T cell repertoires in COVID-19. As handled by the study authors: Estimates of nucleated cell counts were drawn from the amplification of reference gene primers. Some clones are missing from TCRdb's copy, which holds only in-frame ones; the method was immunoSEQ multiplex PCR. That table furnishes V, J and clone size, whereas the DNA furnished D and trimming. The sample yields some 40,000 clones, around 90% seen once. Enrollment of patients from Seattle took place during active infection, with longitudinal follow-up. The V gene's germline CDR1 is LNHDA and CDR2 SQIVND (reference sequence). The CDR3 has 15 residues. Trimming took 3 bases from V and 2 from J, leaving 8 bases between them.

The sequencing input was peripheral blood. The chain links TRBV19 to TRBJ2-6, with a possible D match to TRBD2 (6 bases). The source is a man aged 50-60 years with COVID-19, enrolled during active disease. CDR3 in amino acids: CASSIRRAGANVLTF. The CDR3 region has the DNA TGTGCCAGTAGTATCCGGAGGGCTGGGGCCAACGTCCTGACTTTC.